A single sample gave rise to the 28 T cell receptor beta chains below, sequenced in a study of T cells in Graves' hyperthyroidism and ophthalmopathy. Amplified TCR beta CDR3 regions derived from RNA transcripts. The TCR CDR3 was amplified in a first-round RT-PCR using the HTBI primer set. A single record per CDR3 protein comes from TCRdb applying MiXCR to the multiplex PCR reads. Here the sample spans roughly 740,000 distinct CDR3 sequences, about 17% being singletons. The sequenced sample was blood. The receptors derive from a man aged 18 to 30 with Graves' hyperthyroidism.

The V gene is TRBV12-3 or TRBV12-4, the J gene TRBJ2-3; no definite D call. The V gene lost 6 bases and the J gene lost 6 bases, with 19 bases spanning the gap. The CDR3 runs 15 residues. The CDR3 sequence: CASSPTWTSLDTQYF. In DNA, the CDR3 is TGTGCCAGCAGCCCCACGTGGACCTCCCTCGATACGCAGTATTTT.

This clonotype has at least ten counts. The CDR3 protein is CASSPNPRNTEAFF. The CDR3 DNA follows: TGTGCCAGCTCACCCAATCCGAGGAACACTGAAGCTTTCTTT. V and J are TRBV18 and TRBJ1-1, with no clear D. CDR1 KGHSH and CDR2 LQKENI come from the germline V gene. The CDR3 has 14 residues. Trimming shortened V by 3 bases and J by 1 base, and 9 bases separated the two germline ends.

In its sample, this clonotype was seen a few times. V and J are TRBV20-1 and TRBJ2-7; unclear D gene. The CDR3 spans 11 residues. Germline V lookup: CDR1 DFQATT, CDR2 SNEGSKA (reference sequence). Trimming left V 6 bases short and J 2 bases short, with 8 bases between. The CDR3 DNA follows: TGCAGTGCCCGGGTCACCTACGAGCAGTACTTC. It specifies CSARVTYEQYF.

The chain carries TRBV3-1 and TRBJ1-5, with D unclear. V was clipped by 4 bases and J by 1 base, with 11 bases between them. This CDR3 spans 15 amino acids. Germline lookup yields CDR1 LGHDT and CDR2 YNNKEL (reference sequence). In DNA, the CDR3 is TGTGCCAGCAGCCCCTCCCGCCGAAGCAATCAGCCCCAGCATTTT. Translating it yields CASSPSRRSNQPQHF.

The V and J genes are TRBV9 and TRBJ2-1; no clear D gene. V was pared by 4 bases and J by 0 bases, with 14 bases between. Germline V lookup: CDR1 SGDLS, CDR2 YYNGEE. This CDR3 has 16 amino acids. Here the CDR3 DNA reads TGTGCCAGCAGCCCCTTAAGCGAGTCCTCCTACAATGAGCAGTTCTTC. It encodes CASSPLSESSYNEQFF.

The sample holds many counts of this clonotype. V gene TRBV24-1 combines with J gene TRBJ1-5, with 11 bases that match TRBD1. Germline V lookup: CDR1 KGHDR, CDR2 SFDVKD. The CDR3 covers 17 residues. The V gene end was trimmed by 4 bases and the J gene end by 3 bases; junction bases not matched to a gene: 7. The DNA for the CDR3 is TGTGCCACCAGTGACAGAGGACAGGGGGCTTTCAATCAGCCCCAGCATTTT. Protein sequence: CATSDRGQGAFNQPQHF.

The V call is TRBV28, the J call TRBJ2-1, with 7 bases aligning to TRBD1. The ends lost 3 bases at V and 10 bases at J; junction bases unmatched: 9. CDR1 and CDR2 (germline): MDHEN, SYDVKM. CDR3 length: 14 residues. The DNA of the CDR3 is TGTGCCAGCAGTTTCGAATACAGGGGTGGGGAGCAGTTCTTC. It specifies CASSFEYRGGEQFF. Drawing the rest from reference TRBV28 and TRBJ2-1, the complete variable domain is DVKVTQSSRYLVKRTGEKVFLECVQDMDHENMFWYRQDPGLGLRLIYFSYDVKMKEKGDIPEGYSVSREKKERFSLILESASTNQTSMYLCASSFEYRGGEQFFGPGTRLTVL.

This chain joins TRBV11-3 and TRBJ2-3; D is possibly TRBD1 (6 bases). There are 15 residues in the CDR3. Germline CDR1 and CDR2: SGHNT and YENEEA. V lost 3 bases, J lost 2 bases, and 12 bases lay in between. The CDR3 sequence: CASSLNRVDTDTQYF. The CDR3 DNA reads as TGTGCCAGCAGCTTGAACAGGGTTGACACAGATACGCAGTATTTT.

This clonotype was seen more than once but under ten times. The chain carries TRBV7-2 and TRBJ2-1, with D possibly matching TRBD2 (6 bases). This CDR3 is 15 amino acids long. The ends were cut back, 8 bases at V and 5 bases at J, with 19 bases in the middle. Germline V gene data show CDR1 as SGHTA and CDR2 as FQGNSA. CDR3 sequence reads: CASGRRGRSNNEQFF. For the CDR3, the DNA is TGTGCCAGCGGCCGCCGGGGGAGAAGCAACAATGAGCAGTTCTTC.

This clonotype has more than one count but fewer than ten. The chain carries TRBV3-1 and TRBJ2-7, with 15 bases matching TRBD2. Per the germline V gene, CDR1 is LGHDT and CDR2 is YNNKEL (reference sequence). This CDR3 comprises 14 residues. J was trimmed by 5 bases and V by 6 bases; bases with no gene match: 2. CDR3 residues: CASRGTSGRNEQYF. The CDR3 DNA sequence: TGTGCCAGCAGGGGGACTAGCGGGAGGAACGAGCAGTACTTC.

This clonotype has more than one count but fewer than ten. The chain recombines TRBV19 with TRBJ1-1; no clear D. CDR1 and CDR2 from the germline V gene are LNHDA and SQIVND (reference sequence). V was pared by 3 bases and J by 1 base, with 6 bases between. The CDR3 consists of 13 residues. CDR3 bases: TGTGCCAGTAGTATCGTTCCGAACACTGAAGCTTTCTTT. It yields the protein CASSIVPNTEAFF.

The V and J genes are TRBV7-3 and TRBJ2-1, with 7 bases fitting TRBD1. The trim removed 5 bases at V and 9 bases at J, leaving 7 bases unmatched. This CDR3 contains 13 residues. Germline V gene lookup returns CDR1 SGHTA and CDR2 FQGTGA. The CDR3 sequence is CASSPDRVGEQFF. CDR3 bases: TGTGCCAGCAGCCCCGACAGGGTGGGTGAGCAGTTCTTC.

V is TRBV10-3 and J is TRBJ2-3; 9 nucleotides match TRBD1. V shed 4 bases, J shed 1 base, and the junction held 6 bases outside the gene matches. CDR1 and CDR2 from the germline V gene are ENHRY and SYGVKD. The CDR3 runs 16 residues. Written as DNA, the CDR3 is TGTGCCATCAGTGGGGACAGGGAAAGTGGCACAGATACGCAGTATTTT. Its protein product is CAISGDRESGTDTQYF.

This clonotype was observed a handful of times. The gene calls are TRBV20-1 and TRBJ2-3; the D is unclear. Germline V gene sequence: CDR1 DFQATT, CDR2 SNEGSKA (reference sequence). The CDR3 has 16 amino acids. The germline V and J ends were trimmed by 0 bases and 2 bases, with 15 bases remaining between them. The CDR3 loop reads CSARENSRGFTDTQYF. The CDR3 coding sequence is TGCAGTGCTAGAGAAAATTCACGAGGCTTCACAGATACGCAGTATTTT.

This clonotype was observed many times. The chain has TRBV29-1 and TRBJ2-1; no firm D call. The CDR3 loop spans 12 amino acids. Germline CDR1 SQVTM, CDR2 ANQGSEA. V shed 4 bases and J shed 6 bases, with 10 bases lying between them. The CDR3 region is CSVASYPNEQFF. DNA of the CDR3: TGCAGCGTTGCCAGTTACCCCAATGAGCAGTTCTTC.

This clonotype was picked up many times. The chain recombines TRBV3-1 with TRBJ2-1; D possibly corresponds to TRBD2 (6 bases). V lost 3 bases and J 5 bases, leaving 11 bases between the germline ends. This CDR3 is built from 14 residues. Germline V lookup: CDR1 LGHDT, CDR2 YNNKEL (reference sequence). CDR3 residues: CASSQGRGNNEQFF. The DNA of the CDR3 is TGTGCCAGCAGCCAGGGTCGGGGGAACAATGAGCAGTTCTTC.

This chain joins TRBV20-1 and TRBJ2-7, with TRBD2 identical over 9 bases. Germline assignment: CDR1 DFQATT and CDR2 SNEGSKA (reference sequence). The CDR3 covers 15 residues. Losses at the gene ends were 0 bases for V and 7 bases for J; bases not matched to a gene: 10. The CDR3 nucleotides read TGCAGTGCTAGAGATAGGGCTAGCGGGAAAGAGGAGCAGTACTTC. This codes for CSARDRASGKEEQYF.

The table lists this clonotype with many counts. This chain links TRBV10-2 with TRBJ2-1, with 12 bases lining up with TRBD2. Germline CDR1 is WSHSY and CDR2 is SAAADI. The CDR3 contains 14 residues. With V trimmed by 6 bases and J by 8 bases, 5 bases remained unmatched. CDR3 in DNA: TGCGCCAGCAGGACTAGCGGGAGAATCGATGAGCAGTTCTTC. Its protein is CASRTSGRIDEQFF.

CDR3: CASSPRGERDGNTIYF. The CDR3 coding sequence is TGTGCCAGCAGCCCGCGCGGGGAGAGAGATGGAAACACCATATATTTT. J is TRBJ1-3 and V is TRBV9; D gene ambiguous. The V end lost 4 bases, the J end lost 3 bases, and 17 bases lay between the germline ends. The CDR3 runs 16 residues. From germline, CDR1 is SGDLS and CDR2 YYNGEE. The entire variable domain, with the rest obtained from reference TRBV9 and TRBJ1-3, is as follows: DSGVTQTPKHLITATGQRVTLRCSPRSGDLSVYWYQQSLDQGLQFLIQYYNGEERAKGNILERFSAQQFPDLHSELNLSSLELGDSALYFCASSPRGERDGNTIYFGEGSWLTVV.

This clonotype was detected only once. The rearrangement links TRBV5-1 to TRBJ2-5, with TRBD2 identical over 10 bases. Germline V gene data show CDR1 as SGHRS and CDR2 as YFSETQ. V was pared by 4 bases and J by 1 base, with 7 bases of the junction left unmatched. This CDR3 is 16 amino acids long. The CDR3 spells CASSARTSGLQETQYF. The CDR3 DNA reads as TGCGCCAGCAGCGCCCGGACTAGCGGACTCCAAGAGACCCAGTACTTC.

V usage is TRBV5-8 and J usage is TRBJ1-5; 7 bases map to TRBD1. CDR1 SGHTS and CDR2 YDEGEE come from the germline V gene. CDR3 size: 14 residues. With V trimmed by 4 bases and J by 4 bases, 5 bases remained unmatched. The CDR3 bases are TGTGCCAGCAGCCCACCGGGACAGAATCAGCCCCAGCATTTT. It yields the protein CASSPPGQNQPQHF.

This clonotype was observed at least ten times. The rearrangement uses TRBV5-1 and TRBJ1-1; 11 bases agree with TRBD1. The CDR3 length is 14 residues. V lost 4 bases and J lost 5; bases outside the gene matches: 4. CDR1 is SGHRS, CDR2 YFSETQ, per germline. CDR3 nucleotide sequence: TGCGCCAGCAGCGGACAGGGGGCAGGGACTGAAGCTTTCTTT. This sequence encodes CASSGQGAGTEAFF.

This clonotype was counted ten times or more. The chain combines TRBV5-1 with TRBJ2-7; D not resolved. V lost 0 bases and J lost 3, with 4 bases in between. CDR1 is SGHRS and CDR2 is YFSETQ in the germline V gene. CDR3 length equals 12 residues. CDR3 nucleotide sequence: TGCGCCAGCAGCTTGGCTGACTACGAGCAGTACTTC. It encodes CASSLADYEQYF.

The table lists this clonotype with a few counts. J is TRBJ2-3 and V is TRBV20-1, with D possibly being TRBD2 (6 bases). The germline V gene encodes CDR1 DFQATT and CDR2 SNEGSKA (reference sequence). There are 13 residues in the CDR3. CDR3 protein: CRLGGPGTDTQYF. The CDR3 region has the DNA TGCAGATTGGGGGGACCTGGCACAGATACGCAGTATTTT.

About this clonotype: At one end, the junction sequence differs from germline, possibly due to a read error. V is TRBV7-2 and J is TRBJ2-7; 15 positions agree with TRBD2. CDR3 length equals 18 residues. Germline V gene data show CDR1 as SGHTA and CDR2 as FQGNSA. CDR3 DNA: TGCGCCAGCAGCCTAAACAAAGGGACTAGCGGGAGGAGGTACGAGCAGTACTTC. This gives the protein CASSLNKGTSGRRYEQYF. Based on the CDR3 plus reference TRBV7-2 and TRBJ2-7, the full variable domain is GAGVSQSPSNKVTEKGKDVELRCDPISGHTALYWYRQSLGQGLEFLIYFQGNSAPDKSGLPSDRFSAERTGGSVSTLTIQRTQQEDSAVYLCASSLNKGTSGRRYEQYFGPGTRLTVT.

This clonotype was seen more than once but under ten times. The chain combines TRBV20-1 with TRBJ2-2, with a possible D match to TRBD2 (6 bases). The V end lost 3 bases, the J end lost 3 bases, and 11 bases lay between the germline ends. From germline, CDR1 is DFQATT and CDR2 SNEGSKA (reference sequence). This CDR3 contains 14 residues. The CDR3 DNA reads as TGCAGTGCTAGGCGGCGGGGAGACACCGGGGAGCTGTTTTTT. Its protein is CSARRRGDTGELFF.

This clonotype was found many times. This rearrangement joins TRBV6-2 or TRBV6-3 to TRBJ2-3, with TRBD2 matching over 7 bases. This CDR3 has 17 residues. Germline V gives CDR1 MNHEY, CDR2 SVGEGT. Unmatched junction bases numbered 9, after V lost 0 bases and J lost 3 bases. DNA of the CDR3: TGTGCCAGCAGTTACTCCTTCGGGGAGGGGAGAACAGATACGCAGTATTTT. Protein sequence: CASSYSFGEGRTDTQYF.

V and J are TRBV4-2 and TRBJ1-2; D not resolved. The CDR3 extends over 15 amino acids. Germline assignment: CDR1 LGHNA and CDR2 YNFKEQ. The germline V and J ends were trimmed by 0 bases and 4 bases, with 12 bases remaining between them. CDR3 DNA: TGTGCCAGCAGCCAAGATGACGGCCCAACCTATGGCTACACCTTC. Translation gives CASSQDDGPTYGYTF.